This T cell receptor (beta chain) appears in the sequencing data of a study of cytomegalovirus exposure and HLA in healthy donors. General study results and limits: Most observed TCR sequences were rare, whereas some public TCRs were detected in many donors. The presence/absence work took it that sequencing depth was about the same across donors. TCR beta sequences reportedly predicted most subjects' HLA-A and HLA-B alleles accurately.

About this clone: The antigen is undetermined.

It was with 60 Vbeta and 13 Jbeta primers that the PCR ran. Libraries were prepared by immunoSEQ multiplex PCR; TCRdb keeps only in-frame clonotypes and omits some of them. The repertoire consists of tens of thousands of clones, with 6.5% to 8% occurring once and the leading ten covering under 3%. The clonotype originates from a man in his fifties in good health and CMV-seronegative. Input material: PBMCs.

Written as DNA, the CDR3 is TGTGCCAGCAGCGTAGAAACGGAAGAGACCCAGTACTTC. Translated, it gives CASSVETEETQYF. The rearrangement uses TRBV9 and TRBJ2-5; D is uncertain. Trimming cost V 0 bases and J 3 bases, with 6 bases left between them. The germline gives CDR1 SGDLS, CDR2 YYNGEE. CDR3 length: 13 amino acids.